Reported below is one TCR beta chain. The antigen is not known. This sample is part of a study of T-cell memory formation after mild COVID-19. The CDR3 has 12 residues. Between the trimmed V and J ends, which lost 3 bases and 5 bases, there was a span of 8 bases. Germline V lookup: CDR1 SGDLS, CDR2 YYNGEE. Study outcomes and limitations: Those CD4+ clones that contracted were mainly in CM and EM (CD8+ ones in EMRA). Contracting clones from day 15 to 85 showed balanced CD4/CD8; later expanders favored CD4+.

MiXCR, applied by TCRdb to the 5' RACE reads, yields one record per CDR3 protein. The sample includes a few hundred thousand distinct CDR3 sequences, about a sixth seen only once; the top ten take 20% to 25%. The sequencing sample was made of PBMCs or a T cell subset sorted from them (not recorded which). The sequence came from a man aged 18 to 30 who had mild COVID-19 (a few samples of this study predate the infection). Cell type and time point are not known. The chain links TRBV9 to TRBJ2-5; D call uncertain. The CDR3 loop is CASSAEPETQYF. DNA of the CDR3: TGTGCCAGCAGCGCAGAACCGGAGACCCAGTACTTC.